This T cell receptor (beta chain) was profiled in a study of early T cells in non-severe SARS-CoV-2 infection. Study in general: Bulk RNA from unsorted whole blood was sequenced; chains were unpaired.

The V end was cut by 6 bases, the J end by 0 bases, with 11 bases between. Germline-derived CDR1 and CDR2 are SQVTM and ANQGSEA. CDR3 length: 13 residues. The protocol attached unique molecular identifiers to individual cDNA molecules. TCRdb reprocessed the 5' RACE reads with MiXCR, giving one entry per CDR3 protein. The data contain about 32,000 distinct CDR3 sequences, 8% to 9.5% of them singletons. This clonotype has only a few counts. The rearrangement joins TRBV29-1 to TRBJ1-1; possible D gene TRBD1, 6 bases. This sequence was found in an adult who was a healthcare worker with PCR-confirmed SARS-CoV-2 infection or an uninfected control (not recorded which). Input material: whole blood. The CDR3 loop reads CSVTGHLNTEAFF. In DNA form, the CDR3 reads TGCAGCGTAACGGGACACCTGAACACTGAAGCTTTCTTT.